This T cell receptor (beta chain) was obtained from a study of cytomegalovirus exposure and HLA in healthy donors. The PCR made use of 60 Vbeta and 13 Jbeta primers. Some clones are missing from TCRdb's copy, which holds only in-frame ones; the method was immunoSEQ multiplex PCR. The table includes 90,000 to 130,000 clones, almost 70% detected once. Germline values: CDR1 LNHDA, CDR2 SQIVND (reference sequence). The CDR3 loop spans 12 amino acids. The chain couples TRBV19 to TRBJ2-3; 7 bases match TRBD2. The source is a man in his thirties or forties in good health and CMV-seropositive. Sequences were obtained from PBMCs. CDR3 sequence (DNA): TGTGCTACAGCGGGGAACACAGATACGCAGTATTTT. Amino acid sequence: CATAGNTDTQYF.